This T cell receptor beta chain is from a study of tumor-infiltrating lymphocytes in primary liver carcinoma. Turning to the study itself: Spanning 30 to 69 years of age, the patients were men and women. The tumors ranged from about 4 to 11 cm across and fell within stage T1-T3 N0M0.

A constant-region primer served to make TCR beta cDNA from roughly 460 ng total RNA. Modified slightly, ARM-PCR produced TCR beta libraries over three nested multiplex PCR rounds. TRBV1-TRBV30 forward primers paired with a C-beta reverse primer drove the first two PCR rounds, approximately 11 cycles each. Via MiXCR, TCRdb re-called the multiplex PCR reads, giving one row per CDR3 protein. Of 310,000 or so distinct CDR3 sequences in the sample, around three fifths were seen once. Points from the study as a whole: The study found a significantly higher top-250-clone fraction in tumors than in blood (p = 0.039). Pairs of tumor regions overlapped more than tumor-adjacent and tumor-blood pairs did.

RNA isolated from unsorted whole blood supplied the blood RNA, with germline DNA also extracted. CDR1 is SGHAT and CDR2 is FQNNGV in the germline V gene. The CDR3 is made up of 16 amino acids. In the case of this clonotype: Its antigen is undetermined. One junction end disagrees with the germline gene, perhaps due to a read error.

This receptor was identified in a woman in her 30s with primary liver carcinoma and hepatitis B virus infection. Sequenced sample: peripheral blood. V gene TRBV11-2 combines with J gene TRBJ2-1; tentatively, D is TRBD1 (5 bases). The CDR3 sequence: CASSFQGYSSCNEQFF. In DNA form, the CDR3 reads TGTGCGAGCAGCTTTCAGGGCTACTCCTCCTGCAATGAACAGTTCTTC.